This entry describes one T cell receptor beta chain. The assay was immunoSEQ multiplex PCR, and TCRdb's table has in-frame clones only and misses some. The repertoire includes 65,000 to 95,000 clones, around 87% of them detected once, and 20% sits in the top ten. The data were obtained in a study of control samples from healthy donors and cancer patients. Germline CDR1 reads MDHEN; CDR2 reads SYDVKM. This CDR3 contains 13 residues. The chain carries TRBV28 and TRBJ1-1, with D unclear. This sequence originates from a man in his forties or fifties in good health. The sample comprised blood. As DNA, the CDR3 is TGTGCAACCTGGGCTGGTCTCGGCACTGAAGCTTTCTTT. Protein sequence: CATWAGLGTEAFF.